These T cell receptor beta chains were read from a single sample in a study of cytomegalovirus exposure and HLA in healthy donors. Some clones are missing from TCRdb's copy, which holds only in-frame ones; the method was immunoSEQ multiplex PCR. This table has about 150,000 clones, about four fifths appearing once. The sample taken for sequencing was PBMCs. The receptors stem from a human donor in good health. Both conserved end residues are part of each CDR3. The D gene is left open where the match is weak. Clone sizes are given selectively: once, few, many, or a class where the clone is expanded.

v_call: TRBV30
d_call: NA
j_call: TRBJ2-2
clone_size: NA
cdr3_aa: CAWKPGSDTGELFF
cdr3_nt: TGTGCCTGGAAACCGGGGTCGGACACCGGGGAGCTGTTTTTT

v_call: TRBV5-4
d_call: NA
j_call: TRBJ1-2
clone_size: NA
cdr3_aa: CASSLAIGDPYGYPF
cdr3_nt: TGTGCCAGCAGCTTAGCAATAGGGGATCCCTATGGCTACCCCTTC

v_call: TRBV11-2
d_call: TRBD2
j_call: TRBJ2-1
clone_size: NA
cdr3_aa: CASSLAAGGPYNEQFF
cdr3_nt: TGTGCCAGCAGCTTGGCCGCGGGGGGGCCTTACAATGAGCAGTTCTTC

v_call: TRBV5-4
d_call: NA
j_call: TRBJ1-2
clone_size: NA
cdr3_aa: CASSLNREYGYTF
cdr3_nt: TGTGCCAGCAGCTTGAACAGGGAGTATGGCTACACCTTC

v_call: TRBV28
d_call: NA
j_call: TRBJ1-6
clone_size: NA
cdr3_aa: CASSPESSYNSPLHF
cdr3_nt: TGTGCCAGCAGTCCGGAGAGCTCCTATAATTCACCCCTCCACTTT

v_call: TRBV7-3
d_call: TRBD1
j_call: TRBJ1-2
clone_size: NA
cdr3_aa: CASSSETGEDYTF
cdr3_nt: TGTGCCAGCAGCTCCGAGACAGGGGAGGACTACACCTTC

v_call: TRBV7-8
d_call: NA
j_call: TRBJ2-1
clone_size: few
cdr3_aa: CASSLGQAQYNEQFF
cdr3_nt: TGTGCCAGCAGCTTAGGACAGGCCCAATACAATGAGCAGTTCTTC

v_call: TRBV2
d_call: TRBD1
j_call: TRBJ2-4
clone_size: NA
cdr3_aa: CASSEWGRDRKNIQYF
cdr3_nt: TGTGCCAGCAGTGAATGGGGACGGGACAGGAAAAACATTCAGTACTTC

v_call: TRBV5-8
d_call: TRBD1
j_call: TRBJ2-7
clone_size: NA
cdr3_aa: CASSGDRWYEQYF
cdr3_nt: TGTGCCAGCAGCGGGGACAGATGGTACGAGCAGTACTTC

v_call: TRBV28
d_call: NA
j_call: TRBJ1-3
clone_size: NA
cdr3_aa: CASSSPGGNTIYF
cdr3_nt: TGTGCCAGCAGTTCTCCAGGGGGAAACACCATATATTTT

v_call: TRBV5-6
d_call: NA
j_call: TRBJ2-3
clone_size: NA
cdr3_aa: CASSLQGSDTQYF
cdr3_nt: TGTGCCAGCAGCTTACAGGGATCAGATACGCAGTATTTT

v_call: TRBV19
d_call: TRBD1
j_call: TRBJ2-1
clone_size: once
cdr3_aa: CAIPTGPYNEQFF
cdr3_nt: TGTGCCATACCGACAGGGCCCTACAATGAGCAGTTCTTC

v_call: TRBV7-2
d_call: TRBD1
j_call: TRBJ2-3
clone_size: NA
cdr3_aa: CASSSRGRADTQYF
cdr3_nt: TGTGCCAGCAGCTCCAGGGGGCGTGCAGATACGCAGTATTTT

v_call: TRBV5-1
d_call: TRBD1
j_call: TRBJ1-1
clone_size: NA
cdr3_aa: CASSPTGTGSNTEAFF
cdr3_nt: TGCGCCAGCAGCCCTACCGGGACAGGGTCGAACACTGAAGCTTTCTTT

v_call: TRBV4-3
d_call: TRBD1
j_call: TRBJ2-1
clone_size: few
cdr3_aa: CASSPDRGVNEQFF
cdr3_nt: TGCGCCAGCAGCCCGGACAGGGGGGTCAATGAGCAGTTCTTC

v_call: TRBV7-9
d_call: NA
j_call: TRBJ2-7
clone_size: NA
cdr3_aa: CASSADRFSYEQYF
cdr3_nt: TGTGCCAGCAGCGCCGACAGATTCTCCTACGAGCAGTACTTC

v_call: TRBV19
d_call: NA
j_call: TRBJ1-5
clone_size: NA
cdr3_aa: CASNIQGNSNQPQHF
cdr3_nt: TGTGCCAGCAACATTCAGGGGAATAGCAATCAGCCCCAGCATTTT

v_call: TRBV30
d_call: NA
j_call: TRBJ2-3
clone_size: few
cdr3_aa: CAWSQKRDADTQYF
cdr3_nt: TGTGCCTGGAGTCAAAAGAGGGATGCAGATACGCAGTATTTT

v_call: TRBV5-4
d_call: NA
j_call: TRBJ1-4
clone_size: NA
cdr3_aa: CASSLDRSYEKLFF
cdr3_nt: TGTGCCAGCAGTTTGGACAGATCTTATGAAAAACTGTTTTTT

v_call: TRBV4-1
d_call: TRBD2
j_call: TRBJ2-3
clone_size: NA
cdr3_aa: CASSPLGSGSPTDTQYF
cdr3_nt: TGCGCCAGCAGCCCCTTGGGTAGCGGGAGCCCCACAGATACGCAGTATTTT

v_call: TRBV30
d_call: NA
j_call: TRBJ2-7
clone_size: NA
cdr3_aa: CAWTTGLTFYEQYF
cdr3_nt: TGTGCCTGGACTACAGGGCTAACCTTCTACGAGCAGTACTTC

v_call: TRBV28
d_call: NA
j_call: TRBJ2-1
clone_size: NA
cdr3_aa: CASRTGGDEQFF
cdr3_nt: TGTGCCAGCCGAACAGGCGGCGACGAGCAGTTCTTC

v_call: TRBV7-2
d_call: NA
j_call: TRBJ2-7
clone_size: NA
cdr3_aa: CASSLDRQAAGPYEQYF
cdr3_nt: TGTGCCAGCAGCTTAGACCGTCAGGCCGCAGGGCCCTACGAGCAGTACTTC

v_call: TRBV7-2
d_call: NA
j_call: TRBJ2-7
clone_size: NA
cdr3_aa: CASSLGAASSYEQYF
cdr3_nt: TGTGCCAGCAGCTTAGGTGCGGCTAGCTCCTACGAGCAGTACTTC

v_call: TRBV6-5
d_call: TRBD2
j_call: TRBJ2-7
clone_size: once
cdr3_aa: CASSPRLAGVEQYF
cdr3_nt: TGTGCCAGCAGTCCTCGACTAGCGGGGGTCGAGCAGTACTTC

v_call: TRBV10-3
d_call: NA
j_call: TRBJ1-3
clone_size: NA
cdr3_aa: CAIRRTQGDSGNTIYF
cdr3_nt: TGTGCCATTCGTAGGACCCAAGGGGACTCTGGAAACACCATATATTTT

v_call: TRBV9
d_call: NA
j_call: TRBJ1-1
clone_size: NA
cdr3_aa: CASSTSRGAVDTEAFF
cdr3_nt: TGTGCCAGCAGCACCTCACGGGGGGCCGTCGACACTGAAGCTTTCTTT

v_call: TRBV19
d_call: TRBD2
j_call: TRBJ2-7
clone_size: few
cdr3_aa: CASSPSGGGYEQYF
cdr3_nt: TGTGCCAGTAGTCCGTCGGGAGGGGGCTACGAGCAGTACTTC

v_call: TRBV10-1
d_call: NA
j_call: TRBJ2-7
clone_size: NA
cdr3_aa: CASSAYAGTQYEQYF
cdr3_nt: TGCGCCAGCAGCGCTTATGCCGGGACACAATACGAGCAGTACTTC